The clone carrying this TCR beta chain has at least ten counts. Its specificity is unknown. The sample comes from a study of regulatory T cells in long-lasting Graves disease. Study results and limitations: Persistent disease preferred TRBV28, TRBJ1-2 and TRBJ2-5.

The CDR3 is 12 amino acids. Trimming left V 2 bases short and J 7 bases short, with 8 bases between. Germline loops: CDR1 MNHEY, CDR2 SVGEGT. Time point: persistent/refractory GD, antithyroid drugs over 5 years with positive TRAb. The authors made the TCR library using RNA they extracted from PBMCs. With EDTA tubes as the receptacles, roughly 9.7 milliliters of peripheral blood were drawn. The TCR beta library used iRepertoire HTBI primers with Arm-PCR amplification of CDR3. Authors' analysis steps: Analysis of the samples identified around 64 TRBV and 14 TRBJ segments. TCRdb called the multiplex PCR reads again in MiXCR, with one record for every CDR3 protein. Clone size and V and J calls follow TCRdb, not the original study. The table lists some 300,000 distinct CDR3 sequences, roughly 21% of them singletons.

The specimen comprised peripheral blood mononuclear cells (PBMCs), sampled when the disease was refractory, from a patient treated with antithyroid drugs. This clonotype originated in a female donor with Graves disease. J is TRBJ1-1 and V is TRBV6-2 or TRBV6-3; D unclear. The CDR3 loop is CASSYLYGEAFF. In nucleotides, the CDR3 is TGTGCCAGCAGTTACCTATATGGTGAAGCTTTCTTT.